This T cell receptor beta chain was captured by sequencing in a study of PD-L1 blockade in urothelial cancer. For the study at large: The patients first took atezolizumab in about 2014, receiving 1,200 mg intravenously every 3 weeks.

Profiled with immunoSEQ multiplex PCR; TCRdb holds only in-frame clones, not every one. Among fewer than 85,000 clones listed, 88% were seen once. This CDR3 spans 14 amino acids. Per germline, CDR1 MNHNS and CDR2 SASEGT. V gave up 4 bases and J gave up 5 bases; unmatched junction bases: 4. Documented time point: peripheral blood 6 weeks after treatment start. This chain links TRBV6-1 with TRBJ2-2; 7 bases fit TRBD1. This material consisted of PBMCs, taken around atezolizumab (anti-PD-L1) treatment. The receptor's source is a man aged 55 to 70 with urothelial cancer. CDR3 nucleotide sequence: TGTGCCAGCAGTGTCGACAGGGAGACCGGGGAGCTGTTTTTT. The encoded protein is CASSVDRETGELFF.